The rows below give T cell receptor beta chains drawn from one sample of a study of spatial heterogeneity in lung cancer. In TCRdb, the 5' RACE reads were re-called with MiXCR into one record per CDR3 protein. The sample shows some 120,000 distinct CDR3 sequences, 10% to 15% of them seen only once. The material was PBMCs, obtained at follow-up. Every receptor here comes from a male donor with early-stage non-small cell lung cancer. CDR3s leave out the opening cysteine and the closing phenylalanine or tryptophan. Fields, in order: V gene, CDR3 protein.

v_call: TRBV7-8; cdr3_aa: ASSLLLGSYNEQF
v_call: TRBV5-1; cdr3_aa: ASSDGTVETQY
v_call: TRBV28; cdr3_aa: ASSLNIGTQY
v_call: TRBV4-1; cdr3_aa: ASSQVDYGYT
v_call: TRBV20-1; cdr3_aa: SAWDRNQPQH
v_call: TRBV27; cdr3_aa: ASSPRTASYEQY
v_call: TRBV7-2; cdr3_aa: ASSPRDRGSYEQY
v_call: TRBV15; cdr3_aa: ATSRERLFRYT
v_call: TRBV12-3/TRBV12-4; cdr3_aa: ASTPGQYNSPLH
v_call: TRBV7-3; cdr3_aa: ASSPQPRNEQF
v_call: TRBV19; cdr3_aa: ASSAQAGTYNEQF
v_call: TRBV5-1; cdr3_aa: ASSLGVDEQF
v_call: TRBV5-4; cdr3_aa: ASSSGLAGQNIQY
v_call: TRBV28; cdr3_aa: ASILTGPYTGELF
v_call: TRBV29-1; cdr3_aa: SVESKTQY
v_call: TRBV10-2; cdr3_aa: ASSRGNEAF
v_call: TRBV19; cdr3_aa: ASSIGDISSGANVLT
v_call: TRBV7-9; cdr3_aa: ASAGTAAYEQY
v_call: TRBV27; cdr3_aa: ASRSLSPNQPQH
v_call: TRBV10-3; cdr3_aa: AITDTWGNTGELF
v_call: TRBV3-1; cdr3_aa: ASSRGALYSGANVLT
v_call: TRBV20-1; cdr3_aa: SARPGQGRVTEAF
v_call: TRBV11-2; cdr3_aa: ASSLYEQY
v_call: TRBV20-1; cdr3_aa: SARDLKSITDTQY
v_call: TRBV10-3; cdr3_aa: AIRRTGLNTEAF
v_call: TRBV11-2; cdr3_aa: ASSLGQPYSNQPQH
v_call: TRBV7-9; cdr3_aa: ASSPQGASREQF
v_call: TRBV7-9; cdr3_aa: ASSLSMRGYEQY
v_call: TRBV6-2/TRBV6-3; cdr3_aa: ASSPPGSEQF
v_call: TRBV19; cdr3_aa: ASSIRPPSNQPQH
v_call: TRBV9; cdr3_aa: ASSVKGGIHEQY
v_call: TRBV20-1; cdr3_aa: SAKGRGNEQY
v_call: TRBV28; cdr3_aa: ASRKLTGRAGANVLT
v_call: TRBV6-1; cdr3_aa: ASSEKPGYSNQPQH
v_call: TRBV28; cdr3_aa: ASSFTLGQGGGEQF
v_call: TRBV28; cdr3_aa: ASSSPGNSPLH
v_call: TRBV5-1; cdr3_aa: ASPRTGGGPKNEAF
v_call: TRBV20-1; cdr3_aa: SARGDRGLRTEAF
v_call: TRBV12-3/TRBV12-4; cdr3_aa: ASSSGYQPQH
v_call: TRBV3-1; cdr3_aa: ASSPTGYEQY
v_call: TRBV29-1; cdr3_aa: SVVQGTSTDTQY
v_call: TRBV9; cdr3_aa: ASSETGARDEQF
v_call: TRBV27; cdr3_aa: ATQGVTYEQY
v_call: TRBV12-3/TRBV12-4; cdr3_aa: ASRPGPLETQY
v_call: TRBV9; cdr3_aa: ASSVDGDSNQPQH
v_call: TRBV12-3/TRBV12-4; cdr3_aa: ASSRGWQGGTEAF
v_call: TRBV28; cdr3_aa: ASSLYREPTPYEQY
v_call: TRBV5-5; cdr3_aa: ASSLGGVSYNEQF